The source of this TCR beta chain is a study of blood T cell repertoires in COVID-19. The wider study: In each case, the material was cDNA or gDNA derived from T cells, B-cell-depleted T cells, or PBMCs.

TCRdb's table, derived via immunoSEQ multiplex PCR, lists solely in-frame clones and lacks some. Here the sample spans roughly 220,000 clones, about nine tenths being singletons. What the recovered Cohort 3 donors had was two negative PCRs, clearance, or symptom resolution. V was shortened by 3 bases and J by 2 bases, with 10 bases between the two germline ends. Germline CDR1 is MDHEN and CDR2 is SYDVKM. CDR3 length: 14 residues. V is TRBV28 and J is TRBJ1-2; a possible D gene is TRBD1 (6 bases). Sequenced sample: PBMCs or T cells enriched from blood (not recorded which). This TCR was recovered from a woman in her 30s who had recovered from COVID-19. CDR3 sequence: CASSLRTVNYGYTF. The DNA of the CDR3 is TGTGCCAGCAGTTTGCGGACAGTCAACTATGGCTACACCTTC.